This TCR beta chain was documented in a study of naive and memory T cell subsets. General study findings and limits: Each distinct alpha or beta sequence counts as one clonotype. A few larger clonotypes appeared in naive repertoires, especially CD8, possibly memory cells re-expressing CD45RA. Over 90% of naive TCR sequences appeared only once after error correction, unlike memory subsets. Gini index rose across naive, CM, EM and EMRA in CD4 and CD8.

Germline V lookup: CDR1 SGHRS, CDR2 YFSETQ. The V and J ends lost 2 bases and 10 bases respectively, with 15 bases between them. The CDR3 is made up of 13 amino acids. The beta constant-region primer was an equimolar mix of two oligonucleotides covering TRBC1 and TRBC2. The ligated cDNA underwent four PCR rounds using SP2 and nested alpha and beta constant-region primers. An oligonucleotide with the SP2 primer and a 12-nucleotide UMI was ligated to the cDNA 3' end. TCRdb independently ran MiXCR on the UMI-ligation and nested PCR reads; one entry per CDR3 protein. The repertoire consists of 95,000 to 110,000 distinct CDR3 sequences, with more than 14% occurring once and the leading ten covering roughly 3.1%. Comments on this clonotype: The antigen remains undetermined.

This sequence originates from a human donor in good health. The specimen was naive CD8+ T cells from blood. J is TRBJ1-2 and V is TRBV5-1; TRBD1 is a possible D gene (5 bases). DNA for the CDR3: TGCGCCAGCAGCTTCTCCAGGGAAATGGTCTACACCTTC. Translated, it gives CASSFSREMVYTF.